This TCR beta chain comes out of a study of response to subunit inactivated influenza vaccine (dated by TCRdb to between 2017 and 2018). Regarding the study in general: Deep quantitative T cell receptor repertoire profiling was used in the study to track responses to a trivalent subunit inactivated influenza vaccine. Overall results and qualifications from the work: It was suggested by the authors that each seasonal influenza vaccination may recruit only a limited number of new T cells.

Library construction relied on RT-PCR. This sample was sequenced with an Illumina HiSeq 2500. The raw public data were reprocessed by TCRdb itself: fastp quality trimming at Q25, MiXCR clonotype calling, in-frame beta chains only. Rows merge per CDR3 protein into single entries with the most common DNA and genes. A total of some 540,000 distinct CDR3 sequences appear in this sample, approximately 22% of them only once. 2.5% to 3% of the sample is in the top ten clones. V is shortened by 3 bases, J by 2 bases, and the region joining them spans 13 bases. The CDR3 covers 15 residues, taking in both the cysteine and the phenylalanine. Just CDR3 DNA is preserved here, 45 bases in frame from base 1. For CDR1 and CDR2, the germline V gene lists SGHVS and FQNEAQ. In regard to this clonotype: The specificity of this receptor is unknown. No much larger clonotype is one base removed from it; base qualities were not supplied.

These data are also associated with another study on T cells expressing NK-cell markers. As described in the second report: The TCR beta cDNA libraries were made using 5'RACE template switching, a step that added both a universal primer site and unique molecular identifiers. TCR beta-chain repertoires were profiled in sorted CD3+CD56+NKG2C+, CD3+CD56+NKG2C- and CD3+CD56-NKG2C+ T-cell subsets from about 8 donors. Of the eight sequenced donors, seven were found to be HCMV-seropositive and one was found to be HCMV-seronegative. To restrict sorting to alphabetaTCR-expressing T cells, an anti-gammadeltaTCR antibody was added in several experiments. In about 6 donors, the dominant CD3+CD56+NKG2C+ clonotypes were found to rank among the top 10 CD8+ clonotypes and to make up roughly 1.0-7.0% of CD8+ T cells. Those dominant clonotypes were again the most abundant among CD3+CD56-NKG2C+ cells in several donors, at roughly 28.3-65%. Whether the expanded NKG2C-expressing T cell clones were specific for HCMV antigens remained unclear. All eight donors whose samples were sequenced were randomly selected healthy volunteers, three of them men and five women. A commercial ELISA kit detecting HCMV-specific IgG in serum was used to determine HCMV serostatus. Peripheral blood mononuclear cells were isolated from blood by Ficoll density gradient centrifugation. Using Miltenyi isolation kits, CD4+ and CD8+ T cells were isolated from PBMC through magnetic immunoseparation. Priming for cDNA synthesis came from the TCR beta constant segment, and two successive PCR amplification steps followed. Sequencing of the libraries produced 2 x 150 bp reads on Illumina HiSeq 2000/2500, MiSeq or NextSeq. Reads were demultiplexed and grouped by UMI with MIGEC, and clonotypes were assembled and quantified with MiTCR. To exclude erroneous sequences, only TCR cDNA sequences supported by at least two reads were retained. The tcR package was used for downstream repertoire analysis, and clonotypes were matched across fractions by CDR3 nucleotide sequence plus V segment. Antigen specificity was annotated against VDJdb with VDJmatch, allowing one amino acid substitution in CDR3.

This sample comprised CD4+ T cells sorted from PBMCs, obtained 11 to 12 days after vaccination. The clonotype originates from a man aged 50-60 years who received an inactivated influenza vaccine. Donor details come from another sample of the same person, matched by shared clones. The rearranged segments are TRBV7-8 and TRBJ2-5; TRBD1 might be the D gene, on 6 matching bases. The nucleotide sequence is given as TGTGCCAGCAGCTTTCTCCAGGGGAAACAAGAGACCCAGTACTTC. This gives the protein CASSFLQGKQETQYF.